This is a list of T cell receptor beta chains from one sample in a study of control samples from healthy donors and cancer patients. Only in-frame clones appear in the TCRdb table, and some are missing; sequencing was by immunoSEQ multiplex PCR. The sample has about 230,000 clones; roughly 80% are singletons. Input material: PBMCs. These receptors were obtained from a woman aged 55-69 years with lung cancer. Each CDR3 is given with its conserved first and last residue. The size field is filled for only some rows; it gives once, few, many or a size class.

v_call: TRBV30; j_call: TRBJ2-1; clone_size: .; cdr3_aa: CAWRGLAPHNEQFF
v_call: TRBV7-2; j_call: TRBJ2-2; clone_size: .; cdr3_aa: CASSLYAPFSPANTGELFF
v_call: TRBV19; j_call: TRBJ2-3; clone_size: .; cdr3_aa: CASSIRGVLTDTQYF
v_call: TRBV27; j_call: TRBJ1-1; clone_size: .; cdr3_aa: CASSSRYRGLNTEAFF
v_call: TRBV28; j_call: TRBJ1-1; clone_size: few; cdr3_aa: CASSSTVEAFF
v_call: TRBV6-4; j_call: TRBJ1-1; clone_size: .; cdr3_aa: CASSGRDERVWGFTEAFF
v_call: TRBV9; j_call: TRBJ1-3; clone_size: .; cdr3_aa: CASSVSVSMGNTIYF
v_call: TRBV6-1; j_call: TRBJ1-2; clone_size: .; cdr3_aa: CASSEVQGGVYGYTF
v_call: TRBV25-1; j_call: TRBJ2-3; clone_size: .; cdr3_aa: CASRLSGRRTDTQYF
v_call: TRBV29-1; j_call: TRBJ2-5; clone_size: .; cdr3_aa: CSAGGGRQETQYF
v_call: TRBV6-6; j_call: TRBJ2-1; clone_size: .; cdr3_aa: CASSYPAVSDNEQFF
v_call: TRBV5-1; j_call: TRBJ1-2; clone_size: .; cdr3_aa: CASSLGLGYTF
v_call: TRBV5-1; j_call: TRBJ1-1; clone_size: .; cdr3_aa: CASSLEGGMNTEAFF
v_call: TRBV25-1; j_call: TRBJ2-7; clone_size: .; cdr3_aa: CASSEEGPSYEQYF
v_call: TRBV18; j_call: TRBJ2-3; clone_size: .; cdr3_aa: CASSPTSGRGDTQYF
v_call: TRBV6-5; j_call: TRBJ1-5; clone_size: once; cdr3_aa: CASSYSLKQPQHF
v_call: TRBV7-9; j_call: TRBJ1-1; clone_size: .; cdr3_aa: CASSLRGLSTEAFF
v_call: TRBV2; j_call: TRBJ2-2; clone_size: once; cdr3_aa: CASNSERGSTGELFF
v_call: TRBV10-3; j_call: TRBJ1-2; clone_size: once; cdr3_aa: CAISESGVLLYGYTF
v_call: TRBV5-8; j_call: TRBJ2-5; clone_size: .; cdr3_aa: CASSWGGTSGEETQYF
v_call: TRBV2; j_call: TRBJ1-1; clone_size: .; cdr3_aa: CASTEVLNTEAFF
v_call: TRBV5-4; j_call: TRBJ2-5; clone_size: .; cdr3_aa: CASSPLTGRAETQYF
v_call: TRBV7-9; j_call: TRBJ1-5; clone_size: .; cdr3_aa: CASSPGSNQPQHF
v_call: TRBV14; j_call: TRBJ1-2; clone_size: .; cdr3_aa: CASSQGGNPYGYTF
v_call: TRBV5-1; j_call: TRBJ2-6; clone_size: once; cdr3_aa: CASSLISGANVLTF
v_call: TRBV13; j_call: TRBJ1-5; clone_size: few; cdr3_aa: CASSLRGVGGNQPQHF
v_call: TRBV2; j_call: TRBJ1-1; clone_size: few; cdr3_aa: CASTASLGTEAFF
v_call: TRBV6-1; j_call: TRBJ1-1; clone_size: .; cdr3_aa: CASSEGGPNTEAFF
v_call: TRBV25-1; j_call: TRBJ2-1; clone_size: few; cdr3_aa: CASSGGWAGVRNEQFF
v_call: TRBV5-1; j_call: TRBJ2-7; clone_size: .; cdr3_aa: CASSLDTEQYF
v_call: TRBV10-3; j_call: TRBJ1-1; clone_size: .; cdr3_aa: CAISEAHGLEAFF
v_call: TRBV2; j_call: TRBJ1-5; clone_size: few; cdr3_aa: CASSGGRGSEPQHF
v_call: TRBV19; j_call: TRBJ1-2; clone_size: .; cdr3_aa: CASSIDLRPRNYGYTF
v_call: TRBV10-3; j_call: TRBJ1-4; clone_size: .; cdr3_aa: CAISEMATTNEKLFF
v_call: TRBV18; j_call: TRBJ1-1; clone_size: .; cdr3_aa: CASSPRPGDTEAFF
v_call: TRBV6-5; j_call: TRBJ1-1; clone_size: few; cdr3_aa: CASWRGNRLEAFF
v_call: TRBV19; j_call: TRBJ2-4; clone_size: .; cdr3_aa: CASRITASTGLAKNIQYF
v_call: TRBV10-1; j_call: TRBJ2-7; clone_size: .; cdr3_aa: CASSGPSGSVPYEQYF
v_call: TRBV11-2; j_call: TRBJ2-1; clone_size: .; cdr3_aa: CASSSQGKSYNEQFF
v_call: TRBV29-1; j_call: TRBJ1-1; clone_size: once; cdr3_aa: CSVRAGQGNTEAFF
v_call: TRBV6-6; j_call: TRBJ1-1; clone_size: .; cdr3_aa: CASSAGTGTEAFF
v_call: TRBV6-5; j_call: TRBJ2-3; clone_size: .; cdr3_aa: CASLGLAGPDTQYF
v_call: TRBV5-6; j_call: TRBJ1-1; clone_size: few; cdr3_aa: CASSFSMNTEAFF
v_call: TRBV5-1; j_call: TRBJ2-7; clone_size: .; cdr3_aa: CASRRWAGGAYEQYF
v_call: TRBV5-4; j_call: TRBJ1-1; clone_size: .; cdr3_aa: CASSLVTGDGGAFF
v_call: TRBV7-8; j_call: TRBJ2-3; clone_size: .; cdr3_aa: CASSEVVGVRGTDTQYF
v_call: TRBV12-3/TRBV12-4; j_call: TRBJ1-6; clone_size: .; cdr3_aa: CASNFPGSPLHF
v_call: TRBV28; j_call: TRBJ2-3; clone_size: .; cdr3_aa: CASSPGQFRTDTQYF